The entry that follows covers one T cell receptor beta chain sequence. Unsorted PBMC DNA was run through sequencing on ten immunoSEQ deep assay plates. Here immunoSEQ multiplex PCR was the method, and the copy in TCRdb shows in-frame clones only, minus some. The data contain fewer than 550,000 clones, roughly 79% of them singletons. The data originate from a study of shared clonotypes between healthy human individuals. All donors were healthy HIV-negative adults lacking recent acute infections or vaccinations. The TCR sequence derives from a woman in her thirties or forties in good health. Some clones in this sample may be carry-over from other donors' samples. The sample taken for sequencing was PBMCs.

This CDR3 is CASSIPRTGGMNEQYF. In DNA, the CDR3 is TGTGCCAGCAGTATCCCCCGGACAGGGGGCATGAACGAGCAGTACTTC. The rearrangement links TRBV6-6 to TRBJ2-7; 11 positions match TRBD1. Trimming at V came to 5 bases and at J to 5 bases, leaving 11 bases not matched to a gene. Germline assignment: CDR1 MNHNY and CDR2 SVGAGI (reference sequence). The CDR3 has 16 amino acids.